This section outlines one T cell receptor (beta chain) sequence together with its context. This clonotype was found many times. Its antigen is currently not known. Within one base of it there is no much larger clone, and no base qualities were kept. The CDR3 holds 17 amino acids from the cysteine to the phenylalanine. The CDR3 DNA has 51 bases and is translated from base 1. CDR1 and CDR2, looked up from the germline V gene, are SGHRS and YFSETQ. Trimming removed 5 bases from V and 5 bases from J; the gene matches leave 15 bases unexplained. Reads for this sample came from an Illumina NovaSeq 6000. TCR cDNA was made using 5'RACE template switching, a step that added a universal primer site and unique molecular identifiers. cDNA synthesis was primed from both the TCR alpha and TCR beta constant segments. Library amplification involved two PCR steps, and the second step added sample barcodes and sequencing adapters. Libraries were sequenced on Illumina HiSeq 2500 (2x100 bp) or NovaSeq (2x150 bp). In the paper's pipeline: Demultiplexing of reads and collapsing into UMI consensus sequences were performed with MIGEC, and V(D)J alignment was carried out with MiXCR. Clonotypes responding to the vaccine were identified with edgeR on replicate PBMC samples, with the criteria of FDR below 0.01 and a log2 fold change above 5 up to day 15. Each bulk clonotype received a CD4 or CD8 identity based on whether the sequenced CD4 or CD8 repertoire contained that clonotype at higher abundance. Using fastp at Q25 and MiXCR, TCRdb reprocessed the public reads and kept productive beta chains. Each record represents a unique CDR3 protein, reported with the most common genes and DNA among its rows. These V and J calls originate from TCRdb's pipeline instead of the authors' own analysis. This sample is represented by 200,000 to 250,000 distinct CDR3 sequences; roughly 3% of them were singletons. In total, the top ten clones hold 2.5% to 3.5% of the sample.

This entry comes from a study of T cells after yellow fever vaccination (dated by TCRdb to the late 2010s). About the full investigation: Libraries from fractions with low cell numbers were prepared with the SMART-Seq v4 Ultra Low Input RNA kit. To follow T-cell clones before and after primary and booster YFV17D yellow fever vaccination, bulk TCR alpha and beta repertoires were sequenced over time. The cohort comprised two healthy male donors, one aged 18 to 29 and one aged 30 to 40 years. Blood samples were taken at several timepoints before and after primary and secondary immunization, and bulk PBMC replicates and cell subsets were isolated.

Interpreted using the paper, the treatment or condition label stands for: live attenuated yellow fever vaccine strain. A standard Ficoll-Paque protocol was used to isolate PBMCs from peripheral blood. CD4 and CD8 T-cell fractions were isolated with Dynabeads CD4 and CD8 positive selection kits. TriZol was used to extract RNA from bulk PBMCs, CD4 and CD8 fractions, and dextramer-positive and dextramer-negative fractions. On the study overall, not on this receptor specifically: The secondary T-cell response was weaker than the primary response but faster, peaking on day 5 instead of day 15. The study included only a couple of donors, which limits how far the findings can be generalized. Computational filtering was required because FACS-sorted repertoires could contain abundant contaminating clonotypes from the bulk population. After the booster, most clones that had expanded after primary vaccination were detected again (nearly 97% of CD4 and around 88% of CD8), suggesting broad maintenance of memory. A small fraction of clonotypes appeared in both the CD4 and CD8 compartments, likely as a result of convergent recombination.

This specimen consisted of CD4+ T cells sorted from PBMCs, obtained 10 days after the yellow fever booster vaccination. Recombination joined TRBV5-1 with TRBJ2-2, and TRBD1 matches 7 of the central bases. This clonotype originated in a man younger than 30 who received the YFV17D yellow fever vaccine. The CDR3 in this case is CASSQQPTGIDTGELFF. The sequenced DNA is TGCGCCAGCAGTCAACAGCCGACAGGGATTGATACCGGGGAGCTGTTTTTT.